Below are 23 T cell receptor beta chains sequenced from a single sample in a study of cytomegalovirus exposure and HLA in healthy donors. The study ran its PCR with 60 Vbeta and 13 Jbeta primers. The repertoire was sequenced with immunoSEQ multiplex PCR; TCRdb's copy has only in-frame clones and lacks some. The sample carries some 120,000 clones, more than 75% recorded once. Sample: PBMCs. Receptors were obtained from a young man in good health and CMV-seronegative.

The chain recombines TRBV6-5 with TRBJ1-6; D might be TRBD1 (6 bases). V was pared by 6 bases and J by 7 bases, with 16 bases between. Germline V lookup: CDR1 MNHEY, CDR2 SVGAGI. The CDR3 contains 15 residues. The CDR3 DNA reads TGTGCCAGCAGACGTGGGAGCCAGGGGAATTCACCCCTCCACTTT. It translates to CASRRGSQGNSPLHF.

The chain employs TRBV5-6 and TRBJ2-4; TRBD1 agrees at 8 bases. Unmatched junction bases numbered 4, after V lost 4 bases and J lost 1 base. The CDR3 loop spans 15 amino acids. Germline V gene lookup returns CDR1 SGHDT and CDR2 YYEEEE. Written as DNA, the CDR3 is TGTGCCAGCAGCCGACAGGGGAGGGCCAAAAACATTCAGTACTTC. Translation gives CASSRQGRAKNIQYF.

The J gene is TRBJ1-4, the V gene TRBV6-5, with 7 positions matching TRBD1. Trimming at V came to 6 bases and at J to 3 bases, leaving 4 bases not matched to a gene. The CDR3 contains 14 residues. CDR1 is MNHEY and CDR2 is SVGAGI in the germline V gene. The CDR3 sequence is CASRPGTANEKLFF. CDR3 sequence (DNA): TGTGCCAGCAGACCCGGGACAGCTAATGAAAAACTGTTTTTT.

Remarks on this clone: Within the sample, other DNA sequences also encode this same CDR3. The chain uses TRBV5-1 and TRBJ2-5, with 12 bases fitting TRBD2. The CDR3 spans 14 residues. V trimming: 2 bases; J trimming: 5 bases; junction bases outside the gene matches: 1. CDR1 and CDR2 (germline): SGHRS, YFSETQ. DNA for the CDR3: TGCGCCAGCAGCTTAGGACTAGCGGGGGAGACCCAGTACTTC. It codes for CASSLGLAGETQYF.

This sequence joins TRBV9 and TRBJ2-1, with 10 positions matching TRBD2. V gave up 0 bases and J gave up 5 bases; unmatched junction bases: 8. The CDR3 loop spans 17 amino acids. Germline loops: CDR1 SGDLS, CDR2 YYNGEE. The CDR3 loop reads CASSVAGGLAGDNEQFF. The CDR3 DNA reads TGTGCCAGCAGCGTAGCCGGGGGTCTAGCGGGGGACAATGAGCAGTTCTTC.

The chain is built from TRBV6-5 and TRBJ2-1; 7 nucleotides align to TRBD2. This CDR3 has 16 amino acids. Germline V CDR1 and CDR2: MNHEY, SVGAGI. V was clipped by 2 bases and J by 0 bases; unmatched bases: 4. For the CDR3, the DNA is TGTGCCAGCAGTTACGGACTAGTCCGCTCCTACAATGAGCAGTTCTTC. Translation gives CASSYGLVRSYNEQFF.

This clone has just one count. Written as DNA, the CDR3 is TGTGCCAGCTCACCGATGACCGGGACAGTGAACACTGAAGCTTTCTTT. It codes for CASSPMTGTVNTEAFF. This chain links TRBV18 with TRBJ1-1; 7 nucleotides agree with TRBD1. Germline assignment: CDR1 KGHSH and CDR2 LQKENI. This CDR3 has 16 residues. V trimming: 3 bases; J trimming: 0 bases; junction bases outside the gene matches: 7.

The rearrangement uses TRBV7-7 and TRBJ2-2; TRBD1 matches at 8 bases. After removal of 5 bases from V and 2 bases from J, the junction contained 7 bases not matched to a gene. The CDR3 consists of 16 residues. Germline values: CDR1 SSHAT, CDR2 FNYEAQ (reference sequence). CDR3 DNA: TGTGCCAGCAGCCTCACGGACAGGGTAAACACCGGGGAGCTGTTTTTT. Translation gives CASSLTDRVNTGELFF.

The CDR3 nucleotides read TGTGCCAGCGCCCCTCCGAGGACTACCCCCAGTGATGAGCAGTTCTTC. This codes for CASAPPRTTPSDEQFF. The rearrangement joins TRBV6-6 to TRBJ2-1; D may be TRBD2 (6 bases). Trimming shortened V by 8 bases and J by 8 bases, and 25 bases separated the two germline ends. From germline, CDR1 is MNHNY and CDR2 SVGAGI (reference sequence). This CDR3 region has 16 residues.

For this clone: Other DNA sequences from this sample encode an identical CDR3 as well. The gene calls are TRBV18 and TRBJ1-2, with 7 bases that match TRBD1. V gave up 3 bases and J gave up 3 bases; unmatched junction bases: 1. CDR1 and CDR2 from the germline V gene are KGHSH and LQKENI. The CDR3 extends over 13 amino acids. DNA for the CDR3: TGTGCCAGCTCACCCGACAGGGACTATGGCTACACCTTC. This translates into CASSPDRDYGYTF.

This chain links TRBV11-2 with TRBJ2-1, with 11 positions matching TRBD2. V shed 5 bases and J 6 bases; nucleotides not matched to a gene: 9. From germline, CDR1 is SGHAT and CDR2 FQNNGV. The CDR3 is 16 amino acids. The CDR3 reads CASSQSWLAGGNEQFF. In DNA, the CDR3 is TGTGCCAGCAGCCAAAGTTGGCTAGCGGGGGGCAATGAGCAGTTCTTC.

This chain connects TRBV5-4 to TRBJ2-4; tentative D call: TRBD1 (8 bases). Germline loops: CDR1 SGHNT, CDR2 YYREEE (reference sequence). This CDR3 comprises 14 residues. V lost 4 bases and J 7 bases, leaving 15 bases between the germline ends. DNA of the CDR3: TGTGCCAGCAGCCCGGAACAGGGGGGGAACATTCAGTACTTC. As protein: CASSPEQGGNIQYF.

The J gene is TRBJ1-1, the V gene TRBV9; 11 bases map to TRBD1. The ends lost 3 bases at V and 6 bases at J; junction bases unmatched: 4. Per the germline V gene, CDR1 is SGDLS and CDR2 is YYNGEE. The CDR3 spans 14 residues. The CDR3 DNA is TGTGCCAGCAGCGCCGGACAGGGGGCGTCTGAAGCTTTCTTT. Protein product: CASSAGQGASEAFF.

The V gene is TRBV7-2, the J gene TRBJ2-6; D possibly corresponds to TRBD1 (6 bases). Trimming shortened V by 3 bases and J by 3 bases, and 12 bases separated the two germline ends. CDR3 size: 16 residues. CDR1 is SGHTA, CDR2 FQGNSA, per germline. The CDR3 spells CASSFVGGFGANVLTF. CDR3 DNA: TGTGCCAGCAGCTTCGTTGGGGGCTTTGGGGCCAACGTCCTGACTTTC.

The chain joins TRBV14 to TRBJ2-2, with 14 positions matching TRBD2. V lost 4 bases and J lost 8; bases outside the gene matches: 9. The CDR3 runs 17 residues. Germline CDR1 SGHDN, CDR2 FVKESK. The CDR3 loop reads CASSLTGLAGAPGELFF. The CDR3, as DNA: TGTGCCAGCAGCCTGACGGGACTAGCGGGGGCCCCGGGGGAGCTGTTTTTT.

This clone was recorded once. V and J are TRBV5-1 and TRBJ1-1, with TRBD1 matching 7 bases. V was clipped by 6 bases and J by 5 bases; unmatched bases: 10. Looked up from germline, CDR1 is SGHRS and CDR2 is YFSETQ. This CDR3 has 14 amino acids. The CDR3 here is CASKPTGTGTEAFF. DNA for the CDR3: TGCGCCAGCAAGCCGACAGGGACTGGGACTGAAGCTTTCTTT.

This clone was recorded once. J is TRBJ2-1 and V is TRBV10-1; tentative D call: TRBD2 (6 bases). Trimming removed 0 bases at V and 8 bases at J, with 17 bases between. Germline assignment: CDR1 WNHNN and CDR2 SYGVQD (reference sequence). The CDR3 loop spans 16 amino acids. The CDR3 bases are TGCGCCAGCAGTGAGTCTGGGACGCTCCGCGGGGATGAGCAGTTCTTC. Protein product: CASSESGTLRGDEQFF.

J is TRBJ1-4 and V is TRBV4-1, with D tentatively TRBD1 (6 bases). This CDR3 has 17 amino acids. Trimming removed 5 bases from V and 1 base from J, with 17 bases in between. From germline, CDR1 is MGHRA and CDR2 YSYEKL. The chain's CDR3 is CASSRADTGLTNEKLFF. CDR3 nucleotides: TGCGCCAGCAGCAGGGCGGACACAGGGTTAACTAATGAAAAACTGTTTTTT.

This chain connects TRBV7-3 to TRBJ1-1; TRBD1 matches at 9 bases. After removal of 1 base from V and 0 bases from J, the junction contained 6 bases not matched to a gene. The CDR3 sequence is 17 residues long. Per the germline V gene, CDR1 is SGHTA and CDR2 is FQGTGA. The CDR3 DNA reads TGTGCCAGCAGCTTAAAAGGGACAGGGTACATGAACACTGAAGCTTTCTTT. It yields the protein CASSLKGTGYMNTEAFF.

The chain couples TRBV5-1 to TRBJ2-7, with 8 positions matching TRBD1. This CDR3 comprises 14 residues. J gave up 4 bases and V 3 bases, and 6 bases lay outside the gene matches. CDR1 is SGHRS and CDR2 is YFSETQ in the germline V gene. The CDR3 protein is CASSSYGQGYEQYF. The CDR3 coding sequence is TGCGCCAGCAGCTCCTATGGACAGGGTTACGAGCAGTACTTC.

The gene calls are TRBV6-5 and TRBJ1-6, with 7 bases fitting TRBD1. V trimming: 6 bases; J trimming: 6 bases; junction bases outside the gene matches: 5. Germline values: CDR1 MNHEY, CDR2 SVGAGI. This CDR3 has 14 residues. The CDR3 protein is CASSPGQPNSPLHF. For the CDR3, the DNA is TGTGCCAGCAGCCCGGGACAGCCTAATTCACCCCTCCACTTT.

This clone was recorded a few times. The CDR3 DNA reads TGTGCCAGCAGCTTTGGTAAGCATTTGGACAATGAGCAGTTCTTC. It translates to CASSFGKHLDNEQFF. The rearrangement links TRBV5-4 to TRBJ2-1; D gene unclear. The CDR3 spans 15 residues. The germline CDR1 and CDR2 sequences are SGHNT and YYREEE (reference sequence). V lost 2 bases and J 5 bases, leaving 14 bases between the germline ends.

This clone has more than one count but fewer than ten. The chain recombines TRBV11-2 with TRBJ2-2; 11 bases align to TRBD1. The CDR3 totals 15 residues. Unmatched junction bases numbered 6, after V lost 5 bases and J lost 7 bases. Germline CDR1 is SGHAT and CDR2 is FQNNGV. This CDR3 reads CASSPGTGGFGELFF. The CDR3 region has the DNA TGTGCCAGCAGCCCCGGGACAGGGGGATTCGGGGAGCTGTTTTTT.